The T cell receptor (beta chain) under discussion was sequenced for a study of T cell repertoires in cytomegalovirus infection. A remark on this clonotype: Its antigen is currently unknown.

Study-wide results and limits: Carriage of CMV together with the relevant HLA was identifiable through cumulative public TCR beta family frequency.

TCRdb re-called the reads through MiXCR, storing one row per CDR3 protein. The sample holds more than 650,000 distinct CDR3 sequences, about a third seen once. In germline, CDR1 is MGHDK, CDR2 SYGVNS. V gave up 4 bases and J gave up 2 bases, with 14 bases separating them. The CDR3 has 15 residues. The sequence came from a human donor in good health (CMV status not recorded). Some clones in this sample may be carry-over from other donors' samples. V usage is TRBV25-1 and J usage is TRBJ2-5; D remains unclear. The material sequenced was PBMCs. CDR3 sequence (DNA): TGTGCCAGCAGTGTCCCGGGCCCGCATCAAGAGACCCAGTACTTC. It translates to CASSVPGPHQETQYF.